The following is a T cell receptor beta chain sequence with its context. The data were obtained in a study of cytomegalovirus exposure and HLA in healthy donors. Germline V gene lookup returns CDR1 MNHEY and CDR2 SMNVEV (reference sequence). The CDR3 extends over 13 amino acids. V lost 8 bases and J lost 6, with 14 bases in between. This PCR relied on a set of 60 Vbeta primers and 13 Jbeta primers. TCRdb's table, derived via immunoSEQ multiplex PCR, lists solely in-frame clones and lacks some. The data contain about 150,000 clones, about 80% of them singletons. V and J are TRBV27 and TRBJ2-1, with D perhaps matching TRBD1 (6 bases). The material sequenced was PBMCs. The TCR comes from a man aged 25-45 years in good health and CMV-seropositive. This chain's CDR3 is CASLTGTTNEQFF. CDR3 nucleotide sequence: TGTGCCAGCCTCACCGGGACAACCAATGAGCAGTTCTTC.